The rows below give T cell receptor beta chains drawn from one sample of a study of human T cells and chemical hapten exposure. TCRdb re-called the RACE reads with MiXCR, one entry per CDR3 protein. Here the sample spans tens of thousands of distinct CDR3 sequences, 9% to 12% being singletons. The sample here was whole blood, taken in connection with sensitization to the hapten diphenylcyclopropenone (DPC). Every receptor here comes from a man aged 45-65 years with alopecia areata. Some clones in this sample may be carry-over from other donors' samples. Both conserved end residues are part of each CDR3. The D gene is left open where the match is weak. Clone size appears in some rows only: once, few, many, or a class for an expanded clone.

size	D	J	V	CDR3	DNA
many	TRBD2	TRBJ2-7	TRBV10-2	CASSVRAGGSHEQYF	TGCGCCAGCAGTGTTCGAGCGGGAGGGTCCCACGAGCAGTACTTC
many	-	TRBJ2-2	TRBV30	CAWSGRGITGELFF	TGTGCCTGGAGTGGACGGGGGATCACCGGGGAGCTGTTTTTT
few	-	TRBJ2-1	TRBV18	CANSPFRRSTYNEQFF	TGTGCCAACTCACCTTTCCGGAGATCGACCTACAATGAGCAGTTCTTC
few	-	TRBJ2-1	TRBV7-2	CASSARAGSSYNEQFF	TGTGCCAGCAGCGCTCGGGCAGGCAGCTCCTACAATGAGCAGTTCTTC
few	TRBD1	TRBJ2-3	TRBV29-1	CSVWDRVKLADTQYF	TGCAGCGTTTGGGACAGGGTAAAGCTGGCAGATACGCAGTATTTT
few	-	TRBJ2-1	TRBV28	CASSLTTDEQFF	TGTGCCAGCAGTTTAACGACCGATGAGCAGTTCTTC
many	-	TRBJ1-2	TRBV7-2	CASSLAAGSADGYTF	TGTGCCAGCAGCTTAGCGGCAGGGTCGGCGGATGGCTACACCTTC
many	-	TRBJ1-2	TRBV7-9	CASSKGSNYGYTF	TGTGCCAGCAGCAAGGGGAGCAACTATGGCTACACCTTC
many	TRBD1	TRBJ2-3	TRBV2	CAVRDRGHPHPDTQYF	TGTGCCGTCCGGGACAGGGGGCACCCGCATCCAGATACGCAGTATTTT
-	TRBD2	TRBJ2-1	TRBV6-5	CASSYSLAGGTNEQFF	TGTGCCAGCAGTTACTCCTTAGCGGGAGGTACCAATGAGCAGTTCTTC
-	TRBD1	TRBJ2-3	TRBV7-2	CASSPYRTGGNTDTQYF	TGTGCCAGCAGCCCATACAGGACAGGGGGAAACACAGATACGCAGTATTTT
many	TRBD1	TRBJ1-5	TRBV18	CASCDRVDAPQHF	TGTGCCAGCTGCGACAGGGTCGACGCGCCCCAGCATTTT
many	TRBD1	TRBJ2-5	TRBV29-1	CSAEDRGLQETQYF	TGCAGCGCTGAAGACAGGGGGCTCCAAGAGACCCAGTACTTC
many	-	TRBJ1-5	TRBV4-1	CASSQGPLRGNQPQHF	TGCGCCAGCAGCCAAGGACCACTCCGGGGCAATCAGCCCCAGCATTTT